This T cell receptor (beta chain) was sequenced for a study of T-cell memory formation after mild COVID-19. TCRdb analysed the 5' RACE reads with MiXCR anew, one entry per CDR3 protein. The table includes 500,000 to 650,000 distinct CDR3 sequences, approximately 21% detected once. Trimming left V 4 bases short and J 2 bases short, with 12 bases between. This CDR3 has 15 residues. Germline CDR1 MNHEY, CDR2 SVGAGI. This clonotype was found a few times. The origin of this receptor is an adult woman who had mild COVID-19 (a few samples of this study predate the infection). Cell type and time point are not known. The sequenced material came from PBMCs or a T cell subset sorted from them (not recorded which). This chain joins TRBV6-5 and TRBJ1-5; D is perhaps TRBD1 (6 bases). The CDR3 sequence: CASSSGVAGNQPQHF. The CDR3 region has the DNA TGTGCCAGCAGTTCAGGGGTCGCAGGCAATCAGCCCCAGCATTTT.